This is a list of T cell receptor beta chains from one sample in a study of cytomegalovirus exposure and HLA in healthy donors. Measured with immunoSEQ multiplex PCR; TCRdb has only the in-frame clones, and not every one. The profile shows tens of thousands of clones, over 75% of them singletons. The specimen was PBMCs. All receptors derive from a man aged 50 or older in good health and CMV-seronegative. Both conserved end residues are part of each CDR3. The D gene is left open where the match is weak. Rows give clone size only sometimes, using once, few, many, or a class for an expanded clone.

DNA	CDR3	J	D	size	V
TGCGCCAGCAGAGTAGCGGGAGACTTTTACAATGAGCAGTTCTTC	CASRVAGDFYNEQFF	TRBJ2-1	TRBD2	.	TRBV5-1
TGTGCCAGCTCCCCCCTGGGACAGGGTACCGGGGAGCTGTTTTTT	CASSPLGQGTGELFF	TRBJ2-2	TRBD1	.	TRBV7-9
TGTGCCAGCAGCTTAACTAGAGCTGGGGTTTATACTGAAGCTTTCTTT	CASSLTRAGVYTEAFF	TRBJ1-1	.	.	TRBV7-2
TGCAGCGTCTTAGGGTCGCGCAGGGGTACAGATACGCAGTATTTT	CSVLGSRRGTDTQYF	TRBJ2-3	.	.	TRBV29-1
TGTGCCAGTACGGGACTAGCCAATGAGCAGTTCTTC	CASTGLANEQFF	TRBJ2-1	TRBD2	.	TRBV7-9
TGTGCCAGCAGTGAGGAGGGCGAGCAGTACTTC	CASSEEGEQYF	TRBJ2-7	.	.	TRBV2
TGTGCCAGCAGCCCAGAGGCTACCGGGGAGCTGTTTTTT	CASSPEATGELFF	TRBJ2-2	.	.	TRBV7-9
TGCAGCGTTTTGCGGGTTTACGGCGGCTACACCTTC	CSVLRVYGGYTF	TRBJ1-2	.	.	TRBV29-1
TGTGCCAGTAGTCTGACAACTCCGGGACTAGCGGGGGCCGAGCAGTACTTC	CASSLTTPGLAGAEQYF	TRBJ2-7	TRBD2	few	TRBV19
TGCGCCAGCAGCCACCTAGCGGGAGGGCCACCAGATACGCAGTATTTT	CASSHLAGGPPDTQYF	TRBJ2-3	TRBD2	.	TRBV4-1
TGCGCCAGCAGCTGGGAAAAGGGAGCCTACAATGAGCAGTTCTTC	CASSWEKGAYNEQFF	TRBJ2-1	.	.	TRBV4-3
TGTGCCAGCAGACCGGGACTAGCTGCCTACAATGAGCAGTTCTTC	CASRPGLAAYNEQFF	TRBJ2-1	TRBD2	.	TRBV2
TGTGCCAGCAGCTGGAGACTAGCGGGAGGGGATACGCAGTATTTT	CASSWRLAGGDTQYF	TRBJ2-3	TRBD2	.	TRBV7-2
TGTGCCAGCAGCTTGGAGGCAGGACTAGCTGGGAATGAGCAGTTCTTC	CASSLEAGLAGNEQFF	TRBJ2-1	TRBD2	.	TRBV5-4
TGCAGTGCTAGAGATGGTAGGGGAGCTTTCTTT	CSARDGRGAFF	TRBJ1-1	.	.	TRBV20-1
TGTGCCAGTACCCGACCGACAGTTTCTGGAAACACCATATATTTT	CASTRPTVSGNTIYF	TRBJ1-3	.	.	TRBV19
TGTGCCAGCAGTGAGGGCGGGGCAACTAATGAAAAACTGTTTTTT	CASSEGGATNEKLFF	TRBJ1-4	.	.	TRBV2
TGTGCCAGCTGTCTGATGGGCACAACATACACTGAAGCTTTCTTT	CASCLMGTTYTEAFF	TRBJ1-1	.	.	TRBV7-2
TGTGCCAGCAGATCCGGGACAGGAGGGGAGCTGTTTTTT	CASRSGTGGELFF	TRBJ2-2	TRBD1	.	TRBV2
TGTGCCAGCAGTTTATGGTCGGCAGGGCGGAACACTGAAGCTTTCTTT	CASSLWSAGRNTEAFF	TRBJ1-1	.	few	TRBV27
TGTGCCAGCTCACTCGGACAGGGGGCGCAAACTGAAGCTTTCTTT	CASSLGQGAQTEAFF	TRBJ1-1	TRBD1	.	TRBV18
TGCAGCGTGGGAGGGGACACTGAAGCTTTCTTT	CSVGGDTEAFF	TRBJ1-1	.	.	TRBV29-1
TGTGCCATCAAGGAGCGGGAGGGACTAGGGAATGAGCAGTTCTTC	CAIKEREGLGNEQFF	TRBJ2-1	TRBD2	once	TRBV10-3
TGTGCCAGTCGAGGACAGGGTCACGAAAAACTGTTTTTT	CASRGQGHEKLFF	TRBJ1-4	TRBD1	.	TRBV19
TGTGCCAGCAGCTCCGGACAGCTCTATAGCAATCAGCCCCATCATTTT	CASSSGQLYSNQPHHF	TRBJ1-5	.	.	TRBV7-8
TGCGCCAGCAGTCAGGGACAGGTGAGCAATCAGCCCCAGCATTTT	CASSQGQVSNQPQHF	TRBJ1-5	TRBD1	.	TRBV4-1
TGTGCCAGCAGATTAATAGCGGGAGTAAGGAATGAGCAGTTCTTC	CASRLIAGVRNEQFF	TRBJ2-1	TRBD2	.	TRBV11-2
TGTGCTAGCAGCTTGGTGATAGACACCGGGGAGCTGTTTTTT	CASSLVIDTGELFF	TRBJ2-2	.	once	TRBV7-7
TGTGCCAGCAGCCCCTTAGCGGGAGGGCCCCCCGAGCAGTACTTC	CASSPLAGGPPEQYF	TRBJ2-7	TRBD2	.	TRBV7-8
TGTTCCAGCAGCTTATCAGCCGGGGAGCTGTTTTTT	CSSSLSAGELFF	TRBJ2-2	.	.	TRBV7-9
TGTGCCAGTAGTATTTACCTCGGGACAGCATACAATCAGCCCCAGCATTTT	CASSIYLGTAYNQPQHF	TRBJ1-5	TRBD1	.	TRBV19
TGTGCCAGCAGTTTAACTGGGCCCCTAAATTCACCCCTCCACTTT	CASSLTGPLNSPLHF	TRBJ1-6	.	.	TRBV27
TGTGCCAGCTCCCCCGGACAGGGGACGTACTTC	CASSPGQGTYF	TRBJ2-7	TRBD1	.	TRBV18
TGTGCCAGCAGTCCGTCCGGGGACAACCTATATGGCTACACCTTC	CASSPSGDNLYGYTF	TRBJ1-2	.	.	TRBV28
TGCGCCAGCAGCCTAGACAGGGGAATCATGAACACTGAAGCTTTCTTT	CASSLDRGIMNTEAFF	TRBJ1-1	TRBD1	.	TRBV4-1
TGTGCCAGCAGCTTAGCGTTCAGGAACTATGGCTACACCTTC	CASSLAFRNYGYTF	TRBJ1-2	.	.	TRBV7-2
TGTGCCAGCAGCACACCGGGGGGGGGCCTCGAAGAAAAACTGTTTTTT	CASSTPGGGLEEKLFF	TRBJ1-4	.	.	TRBV9
TGTGCCGGCGGGGCAGTATCCGAGACCCAGTACTTC	CAGGAVSETQYF	TRBJ2-5	.	.	TRBV6-6
TGTGCCAGCAGTTGGTCAGTCTCTGGAAACACCATATATTTT	CASSWSVSGNTIYF	TRBJ1-3	.	.	TRBV6-5
TGTGCCAGTAGTAGTCCCGTGACAGGGGGTGAGGAGCAGTACTTC	CASSSPVTGGEEQYF	TRBJ2-7	TRBD1	few	TRBV19
TGTGCCAGCAGCGCCGGACTAGGGGGAAACGAGCAGTACTTC	CASSAGLGGNEQYF	TRBJ2-7	.	.	TRBV9
TGTGCCAGCAGCTTAGTGTCAATCGGTAATCAGCCCCAGCATTTT	CASSLVSIGNQPQHF	TRBJ1-5	.	.	TRBV7-8
TGTGCCAGCAGTTTCTTCAGCGGGGGAGAGACCCAGTACTTC	CASSFFSGGETQYF	TRBJ2-5	TRBD2	.	TRBV28
TGTGCCAGCAGCCGGGGACTAGCGGAAGAGACCCAGTACTTC	CASSRGLAEETQYF	TRBJ2-5	TRBD2	.	TRBV13
TGTGCCAGCAGCTTGCCCGGGGTCTACGAGCAGTACTTC	CASSLPGVYEQYF	TRBJ2-7	.	.	TRBV5-8
TGTGCCAGCAGTTTACGTTGGGACAACTCCTACGAGCAGTACTTC	CASSLRWDNSYEQYF	TRBJ2-7	.	.	TRBV28
TGTGCCAGCAGGGGGCCGCCAGCAGGGCGCTACGAGCAGTACTTC	CASRGPPAGRYEQYF	TRBJ2-7	.	.	TRBV28
TGTGCCAGCAGCTTCAGGGCATCGGATGGCAATGAGCAGTTCTTC	CASSFRASDGNEQFF	TRBJ2-1	.	once	TRBV7-8
TGTGCCAGCAGTTTAATTTTGGGACAGGGGTCTAATGAGCAGTTCTTC	CASSLILGQGSNEQFF	TRBJ2-1	TRBD1	.	TRBV27
TGTGCCAGCAGCCGTACTAGCGGGGGGGCCCCAGATACGCAGTATTTT	CASSRTSGGAPDTQYF	TRBJ2-3	TRBD2	few	TRBV7-9
TGTGCCATTGCGAGGGTCGGAGCGGGAGGGAACAATGAGCAGTTCTTC	CAIARVGAGGNNEQFF	TRBJ2-1	TRBD2	.	TRBV10-3
TGTGCCAGCAGATTCAGACAGGGGCGAAGCTCCTACGAGCAGTACTTC	CASRFRQGRSSYEQYF	TRBJ2-7	TRBD1	.	TRBV28
TGTGCCAGTAGTGGGGACAGGGTGGAGACCCAGTACTTC	CASSGDRVETQYF	TRBJ2-5	TRBD1	.	TRBV19
TGTGCCAGCAGTGAGCGGTATGAGCAGTACTTC	CASSERYEQYF	TRBJ2-7	.	.	TRBV6-1
TGCGCCAGCAGCCTAAGGACAGGCTCACTCTCCTACGAGCAGTACTTC	CASSLRTGSLSYEQYF	TRBJ2-7	TRBD1	.	TRBV5-1